Listed below are T cell receptor beta chains from one sample, sequenced in a study of neurological immune-mediated disorders. MiXCR, applied by TCRdb to the 5' RACE reads, yields one record per CDR3 protein. The table lists about 18,000 distinct CDR3 sequences, about 14% of them singletons. Sequences were obtained from CD4+ T cells from blood. These receptors all come from a woman aged 60-75 years with HTLV-1-associated myelopathy (HAM/TSP). Each CDR3 is given with its conserved first and last residue. Fields, in order: CDR3 protein, CDR3 DNA, clone size, D gene, V gene, J gene. The D gene is left open where the match is weak. Some rows mark clone size as missing; the rest say once, few, many or name a class of expanded clone.

cdr3_aa: CASSLGFGAYEQYF
cdr3_nt: TGCGCCAGCAGCTTGGGTTTTGGGGCCTACGAGCAGTACTTC
clone_size: many
d_call: .
v_call: TRBV5-1
j_call: TRBJ2-7

cdr3_aa: CASSQETQYF
cdr3_nt: TGTGCCAGCAGTCAAGAGACCCAGTACTTC
clone_size: many
d_call: .
v_call: TRBV12-3/TRBV12-4
j_call: TRBJ2-5

cdr3_aa: CASQKSGSGGELFF
cdr3_nt: TGTGCCAGCCAGAAGAGTGGGAGTGGCGGGGAGCTGTTTTTT
clone_size: many
d_call: .
v_call: TRBV9
j_call: TRBJ2-2

cdr3_aa: CASSTTRTGLNSPLHF
cdr3_nt: TGCGCCAGCAGCACTACGCGGACAGGGCTTAATTCACCCCTCCACTTT
clone_size: many
d_call: TRBD1
v_call: TRBV10-2
j_call: TRBJ1-6

cdr3_aa: CSVVTGARETQYF
cdr3_nt: TGCAGCGTCGTTACTGGGGCTCGGGAGACCCAGTACTTC
clone_size: many
d_call: .
v_call: TRBV29-1
j_call: TRBJ2-5

cdr3_aa: CASKNSGQGVQPQHF
cdr3_nt: TGTGCCAGCAAAAACTCGGGACAGGGGGTTCAGCCCCAGCATTTT
clone_size: many
d_call: TRBD1
v_call: TRBV6-2/TRBV6-3
j_call: TRBJ1-5

cdr3_aa: CASSQTGSRGTGELFF
cdr3_nt: TGTGCCAGCAGCCAGACAGGGAGTCGTGGCACCGGGGAGCTGTTTTTT
clone_size: many
d_call: TRBD1
v_call: TRBV5-6
j_call: TRBJ2-2

cdr3_aa: CASSPRGAGDNEQFF
cdr3_nt: TGTGCCAGCAGCCCACGAGGAGCGGGGGACAATGAGCAGTTCTTC
clone_size: many
d_call: TRBD2
v_call: TRBV7-9
j_call: TRBJ2-1

cdr3_aa: CSARDQGQRPEAFF
cdr3_nt: TGCAGTGCTAGAGATCAGGGACAGCGACCCGAAGCTTTCTTT
clone_size: many
d_call: TRBD1
v_call: TRBV20-1
j_call: TRBJ1-1

cdr3_aa: CASSPRHGTLSGANVLTF
cdr3_nt: TGCGCCAGCAGCCCCCGACATGGAACTCTTTCTGGGGCCAACGTCCTGACTTTC
clone_size: many
d_call: .
v_call: TRBV4-1
j_call: TRBJ2-6

cdr3_aa: CAISDWVGGSFTDTQYF
cdr3_nt: TGTGCCATCAGTGATTGGGTCGGGGGGTCGTTCACAGATACGCAGTATTTT
clone_size: many
d_call: TRBD2
v_call: TRBV10-3
j_call: TRBJ2-3

cdr3_aa: CAWSPVSAGELFF
cdr3_nt: TGTGCCTGGAGCCCGGTGAGCGCCGGGGAGCTGTTTTTT
clone_size: many
d_call: .
v_call: TRBV30
j_call: TRBJ2-2

cdr3_aa: CSAPSNTEAFF
cdr3_nt: TGCAGTGCTCCATCGAACACTGAAGCTTTCTTT
clone_size: medium-sized
d_call: .
v_call: TRBV20-1
j_call: TRBJ1-1

cdr3_aa: CSVPAWAGTGELFF
cdr3_nt: TGCAGCGTTCCTGCTTGGGCGGGAACCGGGGAGCTGTTTTTT
clone_size: many
d_call: .
v_call: TRBV29-1
j_call: TRBJ2-2

cdr3_aa: CSARGRGGWTDTQYF
cdr3_nt: TGCAGTGCTAGAGGGAGGGGGGGGTGGACAGATACGCAGTATTTT
clone_size: many
d_call: .
v_call: TRBV20-1
j_call: TRBJ2-3

cdr3_aa: CSASGSSGGNNSPLHF
cdr3_nt: TGCAGTGCTAGCGGTTCGAGCGGGGGCAATAATTCACCCCTCCACTTT
clone_size: many
d_call: .
v_call: TRBV20-1
j_call: TRBJ1-6

cdr3_aa: CSAPRLAGVGYNEQFF
cdr3_nt: TGCAGTGCTCCCCGGCTAGCGGGAGTGGGCTACAATGAGCAGTTCTTC
clone_size: many
d_call: TRBD2
v_call: TRBV20-1
j_call: TRBJ2-1

cdr3_aa: CASSQRDRDNTEAFF
cdr3_nt: TGCGCCAGCAGCCAGAGGGACAGGGACAACACTGAAGCTTTCTTT
clone_size: many
d_call: TRBD1
v_call: TRBV4-3
j_call: TRBJ1-1

cdr3_aa: CASSLWLAGANTGELFF
cdr3_nt: TGCGCCAGCAGCTTGTGGCTAGCGGGAGCGAACACCGGGGAGCTGTTTTTT
clone_size: many
d_call: TRBD2
v_call: TRBV5-1
j_call: TRBJ2-2

cdr3_aa: CASSRQDNEQFF
cdr3_nt: TGTGCCAGCAGCCGACAGGACAATGAGCAGTTCTTC
clone_size: .
d_call: .
v_call: TRBV7-8
j_call: TRBJ2-1

cdr3_aa: CSAPGIGGDTGELTDTQYF
cdr3_nt: TGCAGTGCCCCAGGCATAGGGGGGGACACCGGGGAACTCACAGATACGCAGTATTTT
clone_size: once
d_call: .
v_call: TRBV20-1
j_call: TRBJ2-3

cdr3_aa: CVSRLGGGPGGYGYTF
cdr3_nt: TGCGTCAGCAGACTAGGTGGTGGGCCGGGTGGCTATGGCTACACCTTC
clone_size: few
d_call: .
v_call: TRBV4-1
j_call: TRBJ1-2

cdr3_aa: CSARRSGGPVNTGELFF
cdr3_nt: TGCAGTGCTAGACGTAGCGGGGGGCCCGTGAACACCGGGGAGCTGTTTTTT
clone_size: medium-sized
d_call: TRBD2
v_call: TRBV20-1
j_call: TRBJ2-2

cdr3_aa: CASSQGGSGRTDTQYF
cdr3_nt: TGCGCCAGCAGCCAAGGGGGTAGCGGGAGGACAGATACGCAGTATTTT
clone_size: .
d_call: TRBD2
v_call: TRBV4-1
j_call: TRBJ2-3

cdr3_aa: CSAEGPGSSSGNTIYF
cdr3_nt: TGCAGTGCGGAGGGGCCGGGAAGTTCCTCTGGAAACACCATATATTTT
clone_size: many
d_call: .
v_call: TRBV20-1
j_call: TRBJ1-3

cdr3_aa: CASSFGDRDHQPQHF
cdr3_nt: TGTGCCAGCAGCTTTGGGGACAGGGACCATCAGCCCCAGCATTTT
clone_size: many
d_call: TRBD1
v_call: TRBV5-5
j_call: TRBJ1-5

cdr3_aa: CASSFYICSAETGKTYTEAFF
cdr3_nt: .
clone_size: .
d_call: .
v_call: TRBV7-7
j_call: TRBJ1-1

cdr3_aa: CASSLNYEQYF
cdr3_nt: TGTGCCAGCAGTTTAAACTACGAGCAGTACTTC
clone_size: medium-sized
d_call: .
v_call: TRBV28
j_call: TRBJ2-7

cdr3_aa: CSARSGGASPQYF
cdr3_nt: TGCAGTGCTAGATCCGGGGGGGCCTCCCCGCAGTATTTT
clone_size: many
d_call: TRBD2
v_call: TRBV20-1
j_call: TRBJ2-3

cdr3_aa: CASSHPVTGELFF
cdr3_nt: TGTGCCAGCAGCCACCCGGTAACCGGGGAGCTGTTTTTT
clone_size: many
d_call: .
v_call: TRBV3-1
j_call: TRBJ2-2

cdr3_aa: CSAETTGVYEQYF
cdr3_nt: TGCAGTGCTGAGACGACAGGGGTCTACGAGCAGTACTTC
clone_size: many
d_call: TRBD1
v_call: TRBV20-1
j_call: TRBJ2-7

cdr3_aa: CASSLAGTRVRNEQFF
cdr3_nt: TGTGCCAGCAGTTTAGCTGGGACTAGAGTGCGCAATGAGCAGTTCTTC
clone_size: many
d_call: TRBD2
v_call: TRBV12-3/TRBV12-4
j_call: TRBJ2-1

cdr3_aa: CASSQIAGAITGELFF
cdr3_nt: TGTGCCAGCAGCCAGATAGCGGGGGCGATCACCGGGGAGCTGTTTTTT
clone_size: many
d_call: TRBD2
v_call: TRBV7-2
j_call: TRBJ2-2

cdr3_aa: CAWSVGGVGQPQHF
cdr3_nt: TGTGCCTGGAGTGTTGGAGGGGTGGGTCAGCCCCAGCATTTT
clone_size: .
d_call: .
v_call: TRBV30
j_call: TRBJ1-5

cdr3_aa: CASSLGANQPQHF
cdr3_nt: TGTGCCAGCAGCTTGGGGGCGAATCAGCCCCAGCATTTT
clone_size: many
d_call: .
v_call: TRBV11-2
j_call: TRBJ1-5

cdr3_aa: CASSQDWGTFGNTIYF
cdr3_nt: TGTGCCAGCAGCCAAGATTGGGGAACTTTTGGAAACACCATATATTTT
clone_size: medium-sized
d_call: .
v_call: TRBV3-1
j_call: TRBJ1-3

cdr3_aa: CASSAGTADGQPQHF
cdr3_nt: TGCGCCAGCAGCGCCGGGACGGCCGATGGTCAGCCCCAGCATTTT
clone_size: many
d_call: .
v_call: TRBV5-1
j_call: TRBJ1-5

cdr3_aa: CSAREGGAGLTEQYF
cdr3_nt: TGCAGTGCTAGAGAGGGGGGGGCAGGGTTGACCGAGCAGTACTTC
clone_size: medium-sized
d_call: .
v_call: TRBV20-1
j_call: TRBJ2-7

cdr3_aa: CASSLAGRVHQETQYF
cdr3_nt: TGCGCCAGCAGCTTGGCCGGCAGGGTTCATCAAGAGACCCAGTACTTC
clone_size: many
d_call: .
v_call: TRBV5-1
j_call: TRBJ2-5

cdr3_aa: CASSLGGTSGSVETQYF
cdr3_nt: TGTGCCAGCAGTTTAGGAGGGACTAGCGGGAGTGTTGAGACCCAGTACTTC
clone_size: many
d_call: TRBD2
v_call: TRBV12-3/TRBV12-4
j_call: TRBJ2-5

cdr3_aa: CASSVTGELFF
cdr3_nt: TGTGCCAGCAGCGTCACCGGGGAGCTGTTTTTT
clone_size: few
d_call: .
v_call: TRBV7-2
j_call: TRBJ2-2

cdr3_aa: CASSSSGGGNEQFF
cdr3_nt: TGCGCCAGCAGTTCTAGCGGGGGGGGTAATGAGCAGTTCTTC
clone_size: many
d_call: TRBD2
v_call: TRBV5-1
j_call: TRBJ2-1

cdr3_aa: CASRGIMNTEAFF
cdr3_nt: TGTGCCAGCAGGGGTATCATGAACACTGAAGCTTTCTTT
clone_size: many
d_call: .
v_call: TRBV2
j_call: TRBJ1-1

cdr3_aa: CSARRTTSGYTF
cdr3_nt: TGCAGTGCTAGGAGGACGACCAGTGGCTACACCTTC
clone_size: many
d_call: .
v_call: TRBV20-1
j_call: TRBJ1-2

cdr3_aa: CSASRSGGFGEQFF
cdr3_nt: TGCAGTGCTAGTCGGTCGGGTGGTTTTGGTGAGCAGTTCTTC
clone_size: many
d_call: .
v_call: TRBV20-1
j_call: TRBJ2-1

cdr3_aa: CASSQEGTFNYGYTF
cdr3_nt: TGTGCCAGCAGCCAAGAGGGGACATTTAACTATGGCTACACCTTC
clone_size: few
d_call: .
v_call: TRBV12-3/TRBV12-4
j_call: TRBJ1-2

cdr3_aa: CASSRDRGRLEQYF
cdr3_nt: TGTGCCAGCAGTCGGGACAGGGGGCGCCTCGAGCAGTACTTC
clone_size: many
d_call: TRBD1
v_call: TRBV5-8
j_call: TRBJ2-7

cdr3_aa: CATSRPGTVGWNTEAFF
cdr3_nt: TGTGCCACCAGCAGACCCGGGACAGTGGGGTGGAACACTGAAGCTTTCTTT
clone_size: many
d_call: TRBD1
v_call: TRBV15
j_call: TRBJ1-1

cdr3_aa: CASTLEGQGVGGYTF
cdr3_nt: TGCGCCAGCACTCTGGAGGGCCAGGGGGTCGGTGGCTACACCTTC
clone_size: many
d_call: TRBD1
v_call: TRBV5-1
j_call: TRBJ1-2

cdr3_aa: CASRTGLGTDTQYF
cdr3_nt: TGTGCCAGCAGGACGGGACTAGGCACAGATACGCAGTATTTT
clone_size: many
d_call: TRBD2
v_call: TRBV12-3/TRBV12-4
j_call: TRBJ2-3

cdr3_aa: CATSEAKTSGTLGNEQFF
cdr3_nt: TGTGCCACCAGTGAAGCCAAGACTAGCGGGACCCTAGGCAATGAGCAGTTCTTC
clone_size: many
d_call: TRBD2
v_call: TRBV24-1
j_call: TRBJ2-1

cdr3_aa: CASSLVGGNSGNTIYF
cdr3_nt: TGTGCCAGCAGCTTAGTTGGGGGAAACTCTGGAAACACCATATATTTT
clone_size: many
d_call: .
v_call: TRBV7-2
j_call: TRBJ1-3

cdr3_aa: CASSSTAYGGYF
cdr3_nt: TGTGCCAGCAGCTCAACAGCCTACGGCGGGTACTTC
clone_size: many
d_call: .
v_call: TRBV7-2
j_call: TRBJ2-7

cdr3_aa: CAISEGVSRGQETQYF
cdr3_nt: TGTGCCATCAGTGAGGGGGTCTCGCGGGGGCAAGAGACCCAGTACTTC
clone_size: many
d_call: TRBD2
v_call: TRBV10-3
j_call: TRBJ2-5

cdr3_aa: CSAREQSGKLFF
cdr3_nt: TGCAGTGCTAGAGAGCAGTCGGGAAAACTGTTTTTT
clone_size: many
d_call: .
v_call: TRBV20-1
j_call: TRBJ1-4

cdr3_aa: CASSLQGATEAFF
cdr3_nt: TGTGCCAGCAGCCTGCAGGGGGCCACTGAAGCTTTCTTT
clone_size: many
d_call: TRBD1
v_call: TRBV7-2
j_call: TRBJ1-1

cdr3_aa: CATSRDRGGDVGRNEQFF
cdr3_nt: TGTGCCACCAGCAGAGATCGGGGGGGGGACGTCGGCCGCAATGAGCAGTTCTTC
clone_size: many
d_call: TRBD2
v_call: TRBV15
j_call: TRBJ2-1